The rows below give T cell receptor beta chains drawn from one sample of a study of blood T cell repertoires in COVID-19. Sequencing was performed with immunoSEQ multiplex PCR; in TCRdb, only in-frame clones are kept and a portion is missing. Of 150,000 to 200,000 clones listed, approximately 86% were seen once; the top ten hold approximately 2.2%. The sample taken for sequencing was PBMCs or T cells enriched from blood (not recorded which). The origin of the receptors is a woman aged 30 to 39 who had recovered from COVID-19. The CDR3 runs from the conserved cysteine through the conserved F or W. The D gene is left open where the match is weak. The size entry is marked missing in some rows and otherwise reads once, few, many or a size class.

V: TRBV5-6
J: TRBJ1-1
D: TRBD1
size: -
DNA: TGTGCCAGCAGCTTAGATAGGGGACAGGGCGACGCTGAAGCTTTCTTT
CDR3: CASSLDRGQGDAEAFF

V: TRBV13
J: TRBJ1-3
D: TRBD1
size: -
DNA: TGTGCCAGCAGGCTGGACAGGGACTCTGGAAACACCATATATTTT
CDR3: CASRLDRDSGNTIYF

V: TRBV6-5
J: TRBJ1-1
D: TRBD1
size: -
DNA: TGTGCCAGCAGTTCCCGACAGGGGCTCTCGGCTTTCTTT
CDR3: CASSSRQGLSAFF

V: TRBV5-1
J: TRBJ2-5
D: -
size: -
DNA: TGCGCCAGCAGCTATGGACTTGAAAGTCAAGAGACCCAGTACTTC
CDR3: CASSYGLESQETQYF

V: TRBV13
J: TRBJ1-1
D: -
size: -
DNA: TGTGCCAGCAGCTTAGGCAGGCCAAGAATGAACACTGAAGCTTTCTTT
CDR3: CASSLGRPRMNTEAFF

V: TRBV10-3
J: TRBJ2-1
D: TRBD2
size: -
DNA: TGTGCCACCAGCGGGATCGGGGGCAATGAGCAGTTCTTC
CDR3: CATSGIGGNEQFF

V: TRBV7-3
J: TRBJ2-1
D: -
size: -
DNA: TGTGCCAGCAGCTTACAGCAGGGCGTCTACAATGAGCAGTTCTTC
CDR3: CASSLQQGVYNEQFF

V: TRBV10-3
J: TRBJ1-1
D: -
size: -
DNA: TGTGCCATCAGTGAGTCAGACCTGGAGAGGGCTTTCTTT
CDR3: CAISESDLERAFF

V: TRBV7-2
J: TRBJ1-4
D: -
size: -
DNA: TGTGCCAGCAGCTTAGTGGGCGAAGAGGAAAAACTGTTTTTT
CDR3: CASSLVGEEEKLFF

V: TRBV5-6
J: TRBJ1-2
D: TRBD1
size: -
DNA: TGTGCCAGCAGTAAGACAGGGGCTAACTATGGCTACACCTTC
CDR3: CASSKTGANYGYTF

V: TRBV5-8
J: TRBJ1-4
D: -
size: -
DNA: TGTGCCAGCAGCTTGTGGGCCTCCAGAGAAAGGAATGAAAAACTGTTTTTT
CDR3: CASSLWASRERNEKLFF

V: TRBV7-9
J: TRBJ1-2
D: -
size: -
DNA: TGTGCCAGCAGCTTAGCGGCAGGGTCGGAGGGCTACACCTTC
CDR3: CASSLAAGSEGYTF

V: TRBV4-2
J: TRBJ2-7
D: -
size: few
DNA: TGTGCCAGCAGCCCCCAGGGTCGGGGGGAGCAGTACTTC
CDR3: CASSPQGRGEQYF

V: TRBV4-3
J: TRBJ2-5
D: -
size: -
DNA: TGCGCCAGCAGCCAAGAGGGCCGTGGTGAGACCCAGTACTTC
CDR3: CASSQEGRGETQYF

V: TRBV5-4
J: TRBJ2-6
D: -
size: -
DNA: TGTGCCAGCAGCTTGGGGGGACAACCACTCTCTGGGGCCAACGTCCTGACTTTC
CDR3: CASSLGGQPLSGANVLTF

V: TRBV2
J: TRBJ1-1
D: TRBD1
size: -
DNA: TGTGCCAGCAGTGAAGGACAGGGGATAACTTTCTTT
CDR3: CASSEGQGITFF

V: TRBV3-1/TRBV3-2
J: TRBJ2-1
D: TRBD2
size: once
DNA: TGTGCCAGCAGCCCCCGGGCGGGAGACTTATATGGTCAGTTCTTC
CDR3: CASSPRAGDLYGQFF